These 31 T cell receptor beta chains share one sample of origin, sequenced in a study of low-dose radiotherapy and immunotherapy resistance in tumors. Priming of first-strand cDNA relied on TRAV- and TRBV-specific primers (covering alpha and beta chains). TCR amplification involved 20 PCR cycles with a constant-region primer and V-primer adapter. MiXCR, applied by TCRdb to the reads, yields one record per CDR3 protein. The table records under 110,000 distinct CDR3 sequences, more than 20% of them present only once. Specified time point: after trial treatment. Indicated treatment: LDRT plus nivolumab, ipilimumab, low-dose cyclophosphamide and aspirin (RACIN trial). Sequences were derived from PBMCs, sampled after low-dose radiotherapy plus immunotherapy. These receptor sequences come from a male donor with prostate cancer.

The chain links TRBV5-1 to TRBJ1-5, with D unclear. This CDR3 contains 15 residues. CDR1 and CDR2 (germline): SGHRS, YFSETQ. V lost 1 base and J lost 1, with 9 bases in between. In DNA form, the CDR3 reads TGCGCCAGCAGCTTGAACGGAATGAGCAATCAGCCCCAGCATTTT. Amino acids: CASSLNGMSNQPQHF.

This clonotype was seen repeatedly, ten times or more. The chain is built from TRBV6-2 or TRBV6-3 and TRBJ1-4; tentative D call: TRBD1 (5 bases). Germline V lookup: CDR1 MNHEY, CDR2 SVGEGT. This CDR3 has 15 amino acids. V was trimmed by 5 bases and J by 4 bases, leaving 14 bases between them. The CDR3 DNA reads TGTGCCAGCAGTGGTGATGGGGCCAATAATGAAAAACTGTTTTTT. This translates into CASSGDGANNEKLFF.

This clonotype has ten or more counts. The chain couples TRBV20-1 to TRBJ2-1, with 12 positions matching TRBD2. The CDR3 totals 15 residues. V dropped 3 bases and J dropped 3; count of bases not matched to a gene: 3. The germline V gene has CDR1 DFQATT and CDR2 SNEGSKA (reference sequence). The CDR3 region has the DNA TGCAGTGCTAGCCCGACTAGCGGGGGCTACAATGAGCAGTTCTTC. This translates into CSASPTSGGYNEQFF.

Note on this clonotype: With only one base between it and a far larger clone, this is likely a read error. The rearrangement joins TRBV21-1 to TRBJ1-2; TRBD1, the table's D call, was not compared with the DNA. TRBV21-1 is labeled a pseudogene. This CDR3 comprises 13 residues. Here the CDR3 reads CASSKGQNYGYTF. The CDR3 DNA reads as TGTGCCAGCAGCAAGGGACAAAACTATGGCTACACCTTC.

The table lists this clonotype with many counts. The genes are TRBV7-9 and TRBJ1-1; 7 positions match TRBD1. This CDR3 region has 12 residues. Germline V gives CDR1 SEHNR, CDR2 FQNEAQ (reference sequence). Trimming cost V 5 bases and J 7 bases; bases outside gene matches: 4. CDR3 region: CASSLGQVEAFF. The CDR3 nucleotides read TGTGCCAGCAGCCTCGGACAGGTTGAAGCTTTCTTT.

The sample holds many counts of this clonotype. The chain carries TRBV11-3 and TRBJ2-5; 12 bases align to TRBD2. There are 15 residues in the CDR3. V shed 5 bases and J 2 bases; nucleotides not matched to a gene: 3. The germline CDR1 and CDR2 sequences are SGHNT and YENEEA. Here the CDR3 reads CASSLGTSGQETQYF. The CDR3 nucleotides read TGTGCCAGCAGCCTCGGGACTAGCGGGCAAGAGACCCAGTACTTC.

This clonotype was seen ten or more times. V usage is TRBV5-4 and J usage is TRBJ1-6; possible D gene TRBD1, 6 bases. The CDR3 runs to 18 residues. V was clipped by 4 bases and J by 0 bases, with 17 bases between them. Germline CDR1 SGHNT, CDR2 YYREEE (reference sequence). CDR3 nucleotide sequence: TGTGCCAGCAGCCCGGGGGCAGGGCCAAGCTCCTATAATTCACCCCTCCACTTT. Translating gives CASSPGAGPSSYNSPLHF.

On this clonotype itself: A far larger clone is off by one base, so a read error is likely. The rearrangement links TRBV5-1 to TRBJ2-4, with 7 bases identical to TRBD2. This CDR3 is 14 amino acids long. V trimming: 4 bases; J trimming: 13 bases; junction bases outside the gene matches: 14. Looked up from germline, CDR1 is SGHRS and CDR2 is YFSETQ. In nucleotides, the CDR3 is TGCGCCAGCAGCCGAGGGAGCGGGGCCAATGAGCAGTACTTC. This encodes CASSRGSGANEQYF. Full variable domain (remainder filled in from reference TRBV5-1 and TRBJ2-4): KAGVTQTPRYLIKTRGQQVTLSCSPISGHRSVSWYQQTPGQGLQFLFEYFSETQRNKGNFPGRFSGRQFSNSRSEMNVSTLELGDSALYLCASSRGSGANEQYFGAGTRLSVL.

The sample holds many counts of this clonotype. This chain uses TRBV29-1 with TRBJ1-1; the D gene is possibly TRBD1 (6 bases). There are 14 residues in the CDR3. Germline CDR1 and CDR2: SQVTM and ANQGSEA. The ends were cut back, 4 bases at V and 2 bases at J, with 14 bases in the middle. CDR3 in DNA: TGCAGCGTTGCCAGGACAGTTATAAACACTGAAGCTTTCTTT. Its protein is CSVARTVINTEAFF.

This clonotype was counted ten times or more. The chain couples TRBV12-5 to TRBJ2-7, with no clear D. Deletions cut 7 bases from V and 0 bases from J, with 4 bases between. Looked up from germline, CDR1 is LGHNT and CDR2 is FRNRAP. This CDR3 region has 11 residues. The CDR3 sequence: CASESSYEQYF. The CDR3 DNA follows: TGTGCTAGTGAGAGCTCCTACGAGCAGTACTTC.

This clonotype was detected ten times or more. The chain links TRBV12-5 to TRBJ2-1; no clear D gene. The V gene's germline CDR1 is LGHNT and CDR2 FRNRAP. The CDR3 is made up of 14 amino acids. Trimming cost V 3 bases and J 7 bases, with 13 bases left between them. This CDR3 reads CASGFGIATNEQFF. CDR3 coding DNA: TGTGCTAGTGGTTTTGGGATTGCCACAAATGAGCAGTTCTTC.

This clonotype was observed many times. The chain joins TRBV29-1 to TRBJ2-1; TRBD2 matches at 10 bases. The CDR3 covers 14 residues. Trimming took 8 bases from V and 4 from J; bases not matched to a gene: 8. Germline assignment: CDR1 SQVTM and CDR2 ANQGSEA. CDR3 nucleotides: TGCAGCCCCAGGATAGCGGGGGGTTACAATGAGCAGTTCTTC. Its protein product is CSPRIAGGYNEQFF.

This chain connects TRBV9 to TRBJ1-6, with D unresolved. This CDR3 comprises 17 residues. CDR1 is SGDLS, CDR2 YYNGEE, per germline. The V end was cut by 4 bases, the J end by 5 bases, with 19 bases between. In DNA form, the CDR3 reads TGTGCCAGCAGCTCCGGATGGGGTTCGGCTAATAATTCACCCCTCCACTTT. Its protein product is CASSSGWGSANNSPLHF.

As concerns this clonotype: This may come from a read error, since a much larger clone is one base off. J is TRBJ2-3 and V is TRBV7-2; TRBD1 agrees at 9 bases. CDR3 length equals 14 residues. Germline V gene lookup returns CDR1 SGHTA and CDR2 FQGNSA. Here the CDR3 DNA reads TGTGCCGGCAGCTTTACGGACAGGGGAGATACGCAGTATTTT. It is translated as CAGSFTDRGDTQYF. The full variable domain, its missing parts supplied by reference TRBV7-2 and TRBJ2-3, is GAGVSQSPSNKVTEKGKDVELRCDPISGHTALYWYRQSLGQGLEFLIYFQGNSAPDKSGLPSDRFSAERTGGSVSTLTIQRTQQEDSAVYLCAGSFTDRGDTQYFGPGTRLTVL.

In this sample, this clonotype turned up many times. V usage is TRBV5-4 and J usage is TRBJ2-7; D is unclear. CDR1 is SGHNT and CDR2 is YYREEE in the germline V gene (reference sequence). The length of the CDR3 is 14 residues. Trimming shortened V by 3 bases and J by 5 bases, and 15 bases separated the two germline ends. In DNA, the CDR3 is TGTGCCAGCAGCTCTCGCGGCCCTTGGGACGAGCAGTACTTC. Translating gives CASSSRGPWDEQYF.

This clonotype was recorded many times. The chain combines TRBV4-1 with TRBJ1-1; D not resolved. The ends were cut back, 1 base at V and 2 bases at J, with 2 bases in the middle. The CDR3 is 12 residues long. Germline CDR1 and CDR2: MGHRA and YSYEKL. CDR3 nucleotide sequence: TGCGCCAGCAGCCAAGGAAACACTGAAGCTTTCTTT. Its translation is CASSQGNTEAFF.

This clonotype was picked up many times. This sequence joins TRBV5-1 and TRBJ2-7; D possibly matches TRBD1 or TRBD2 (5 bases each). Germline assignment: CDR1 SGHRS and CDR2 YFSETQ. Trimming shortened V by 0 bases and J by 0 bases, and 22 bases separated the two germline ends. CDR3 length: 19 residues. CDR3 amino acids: CASSLASWGKFPSSYEQYF. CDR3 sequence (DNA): TGCGCCAGCAGCTTGGCCTCGTGGGGGAAATTCCCATCCTCCTACGAGCAGTACTTC.

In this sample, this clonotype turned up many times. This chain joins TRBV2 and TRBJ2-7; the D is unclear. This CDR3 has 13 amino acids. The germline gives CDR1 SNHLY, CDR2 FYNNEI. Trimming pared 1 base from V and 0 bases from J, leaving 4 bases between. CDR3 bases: TGTGCCAGCAGTGAAGGTTACTCCTACGAGCAGTACTTC. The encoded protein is CASSEGYSYEQYF.

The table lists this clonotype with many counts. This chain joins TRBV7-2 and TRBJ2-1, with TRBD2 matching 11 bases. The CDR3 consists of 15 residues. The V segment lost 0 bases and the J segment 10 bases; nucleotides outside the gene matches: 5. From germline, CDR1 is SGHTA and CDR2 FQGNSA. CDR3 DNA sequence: TGTGCCAGCAGCTTAGCTAGCGGGGGGGTTCGAGAGCAGTTCTTC. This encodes CASSLASGGVREQFF.

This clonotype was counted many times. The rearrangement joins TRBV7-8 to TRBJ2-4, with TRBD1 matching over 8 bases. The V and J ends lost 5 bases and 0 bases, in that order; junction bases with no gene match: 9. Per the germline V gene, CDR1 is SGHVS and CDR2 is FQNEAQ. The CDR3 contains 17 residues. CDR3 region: CASSAYDRGLAKNIQYF. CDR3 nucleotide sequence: TGTGCCAGCAGCGCCTACGACAGGGGCCTAGCCAAAAACATTCAGTACTTC.

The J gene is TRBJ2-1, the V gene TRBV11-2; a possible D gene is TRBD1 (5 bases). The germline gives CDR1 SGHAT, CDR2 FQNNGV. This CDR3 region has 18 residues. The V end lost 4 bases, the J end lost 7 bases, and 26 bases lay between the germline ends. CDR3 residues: CASSYYRQRTSLLNEQFF. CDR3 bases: TGTGCCAGCAGCTATTACCGACAGCGTACCTCCTTGCTGAATGAGCAGTTCTTC.

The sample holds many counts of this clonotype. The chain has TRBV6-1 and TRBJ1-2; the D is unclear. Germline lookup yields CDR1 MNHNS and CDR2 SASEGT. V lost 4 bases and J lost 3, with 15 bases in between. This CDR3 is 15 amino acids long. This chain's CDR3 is CASSAPGRGDYGYTF. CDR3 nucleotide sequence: TGTGCCAGCAGTGCCCCTGGGCGGGGAGACTATGGCTACACCTTC.

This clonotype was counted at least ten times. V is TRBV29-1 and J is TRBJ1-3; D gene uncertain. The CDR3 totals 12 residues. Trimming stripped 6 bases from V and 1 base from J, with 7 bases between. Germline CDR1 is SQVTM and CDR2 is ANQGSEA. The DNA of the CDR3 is TGCAGCGTAACAGAATCTGGAAACACCATATATTTT. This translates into CSVTESGNTIYF.

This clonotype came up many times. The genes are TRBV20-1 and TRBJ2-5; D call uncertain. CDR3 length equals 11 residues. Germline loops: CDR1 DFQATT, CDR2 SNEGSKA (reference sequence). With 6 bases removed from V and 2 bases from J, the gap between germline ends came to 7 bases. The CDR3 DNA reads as TGCAGTGCACACGGTCAAGAGACCCAGTACTTC. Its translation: CSAHGQETQYF.

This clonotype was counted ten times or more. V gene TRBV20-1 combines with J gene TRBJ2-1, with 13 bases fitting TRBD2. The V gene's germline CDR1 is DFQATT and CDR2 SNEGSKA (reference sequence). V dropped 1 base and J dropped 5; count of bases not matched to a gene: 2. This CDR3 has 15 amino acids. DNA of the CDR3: TGCAGTGCTAGAGGGACTAGCGGGGGAGACAATGAGCAGTTCTTC. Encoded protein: CSARGTSGGDNEQFF.

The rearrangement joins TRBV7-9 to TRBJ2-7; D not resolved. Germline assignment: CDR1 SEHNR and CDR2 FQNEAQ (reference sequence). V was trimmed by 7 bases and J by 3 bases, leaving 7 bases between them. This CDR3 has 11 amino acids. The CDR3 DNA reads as TGTGCCAGCATAGCAGACTACGAGCAGTACTTC. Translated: CASIADYEQYF.

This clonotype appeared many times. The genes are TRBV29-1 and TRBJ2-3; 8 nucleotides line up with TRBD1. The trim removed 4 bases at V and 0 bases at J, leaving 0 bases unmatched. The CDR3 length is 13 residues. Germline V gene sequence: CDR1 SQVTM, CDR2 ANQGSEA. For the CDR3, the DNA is TGCAGCGTTGGACAGGGGAGCACAGATACGCAGTATTTT. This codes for CSVGQGSTDTQYF.

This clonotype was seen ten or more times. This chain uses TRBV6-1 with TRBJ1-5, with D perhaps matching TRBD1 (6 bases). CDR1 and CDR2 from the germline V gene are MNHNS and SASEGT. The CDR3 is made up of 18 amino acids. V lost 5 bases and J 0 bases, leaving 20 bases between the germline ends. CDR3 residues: CASSHKGSSGASNQPQHF. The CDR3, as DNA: TGTGCCAGCAGTCATAAGGGGTCCTCGGGGGCTAGCAATCAGCCCCAGCATTTT.

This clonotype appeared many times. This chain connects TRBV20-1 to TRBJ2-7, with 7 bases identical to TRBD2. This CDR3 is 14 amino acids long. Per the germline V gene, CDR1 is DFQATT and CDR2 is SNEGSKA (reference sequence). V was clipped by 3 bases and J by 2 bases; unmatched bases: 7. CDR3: CSARPGLRTYEQYF. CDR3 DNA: TGCAGTGCTAGGCCGGGACTACGGACCTACGAGCAGTACTTC.

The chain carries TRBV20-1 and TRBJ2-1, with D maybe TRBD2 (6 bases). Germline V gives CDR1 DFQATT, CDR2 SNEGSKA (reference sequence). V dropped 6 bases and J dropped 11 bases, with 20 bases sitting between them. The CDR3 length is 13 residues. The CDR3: CSAEGRTPGKQFF. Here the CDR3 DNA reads TGCAGTGCGGAGGGCCGCACCCCTGGGAAGCAGTTCTTC.

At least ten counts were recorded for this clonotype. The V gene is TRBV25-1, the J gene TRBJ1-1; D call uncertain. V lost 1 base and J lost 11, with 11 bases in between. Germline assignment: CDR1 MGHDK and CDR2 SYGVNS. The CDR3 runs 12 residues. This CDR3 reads CASSEWGVYAFF. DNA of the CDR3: TGTGCCAGCAGTGAATGGGGAGTTTACGCTTTCTTT. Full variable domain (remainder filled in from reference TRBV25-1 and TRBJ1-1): EADIYQTPRYLVIGTGKKITLECSQTMGHDKMYWYQQDPGMELHLIHYSYGVNSTEKGDLSSESTVSRIRTEHFPLTLESARPSHTSQYLCASSEWGVYAFFGQGTRLTVV.